Listed below are T cell receptor beta chains from one sample, sequenced in a study of blood T cell repertoires in COVID-19. The data were produced by immunoSEQ multiplex PCR, yet TCRdb's version contains in-frame clones alone and is incomplete. This sample carries about 190,000 clones, roughly 84% of them seen once, and the ten largest clones take approximately 10%. Sequencing was carried out using peripheral blood. The receptors stem from a woman of 80 years or more with active or convalescent COVID-19. Each CDR3 is given with its conserved first and last residue. A D gene is named only where the DNA matches it firmly. Where a row states a size, it is once, few, many or the class of an expanded clone; other rows omit it.

D gene	V gene	clone size	J gene	CDR3 DNA	CDR3 protein
.	TRBV12-3/TRBV12-4	.	TRBJ1-1	TGTGCCAGCAGTTTCCTCACTGAAGCTTTCTTT	CASSFLTEAFF
TRBD1	TRBV9	.	TRBJ1-5	TGTGCCAGCAGCGAGGGACAGGGGGATCAGCCCCAGCATTTT	CASSEGQGDQPQHF
TRBD2	TRBV4-1	.	TRBJ2-1	TGCGCCAGCAGCCAAGAGAGAGCGGGGGCAAATGAGCAGTTCTTC	CASSQERAGANEQFF
TRBD1	TRBV12-3/TRBV12-4	few	TRBJ1-6	TGTGCCAGCAGAACAGGGGGGAATTCACCCCTCCACTTT	CASRTGGNSPLHF
TRBD2	TRBV27	.	TRBJ2-3	TGTGCCAGCAAAACCGCTCTAGCGGGAGGGCCAATAGATACGCAGTATTTT	CASKTALAGGPIDTQYF
.	TRBV28	once	TRBJ1-1	TGTGCCAGCAGTGGGACCACAGGGTTACGTAGAGCTTTCTTT	CASSGTTGLRRAFF
TRBD1	TRBV2	.	TRBJ1-5	TGTGCCAGCAGTGGGGACAGGGGTAAGAACGGTCAGCCCCAGCATTTT	CASSGDRGKNGQPQHF
.	TRBV10-3	.	TRBJ1-1	TGTGCCATCCACGATGGTAGGGGCACTGAAGCTTTCTTT	CAIHDGRGTEAFF
.	TRBV7-9	.	TRBJ2-7	TGTGCCAGCAGCCGCGTCTCCTACGAGCAGTACTTC	CASSRVSYEQYF
TRBD1	TRBV5-1	.	TRBJ1-4	TGCGCCAGCAGCGACGGACAGGGGGTGGGTGAAAAACTGTTTTTT	CASSDGQGVGEKLFF
.	TRBV19	.	TRBJ1-5	TGTGCCAGTAGTATAGGGGGACGCGGGGACCAGCCCCAGCATTTT	CASSIGGRGDQPQHF
.	TRBV2	.	TRBJ1-1	TGTGCCAGCGGACAGTCGGGCCGGGGAGAGACTGAAGCTTTCTTT	CASGQSGRGETEAFF
.	TRBV27	once	TRBJ2-1	TGTGCCAGCAGTCCATCTTTTCTTGGGCCCGATGAGCAGTTCTTC	CASSPSFLGPDEQFF
.	TRBV7-8	.	TRBJ2-1	TGTGCCAGCAGCTTAGGATTAGCCTCCAATGAGCAGTTCTTC	CASSLGLASNEQFF
.	TRBV9	.	TRBJ2-5	TGTGCCAGCAGCGGAGGGCGGGCTAGCGTTCAAGAGACCCAGTACTTC	CASSGGRASVQETQYF
.	TRBV27	.	TRBJ1-5	TGTGCCAGCAGGGGCGTTGGGCCCCAGCATTTT	CASRGVGPQHF
.	TRBV5-4	.	TRBJ2-3	TGTGCCAGCTATGGCTTTGGCACAGATACGCAGTATTTT	CASYGFGTDTQYF
TRBD2	TRBV5-6	.	TRBJ2-1	TGTGCCAGCAGCTTTGCTGGGGGGGTTTCCTACAATGAGCAGTTCTTC	CASSFAGGVSYNEQFF
.	TRBV4-1	.	TRBJ2-3	TGCGCCAGCAGCCAAGATCCGACTACTGGCACAGATACGCAGTATTTT	CASSQDPTTGTDTQYF
TRBD2	TRBV6-6	once	TRBJ2-5	TGTGCCAGCAGTTACCGGACTAGCGGGATCCGGGAGACCCAGTACTTC	CASSYRTSGIRETQYF
.	TRBV5-1	.	TRBJ2-5	TGCGCCAGCGGATTGGGGGGCGGGGACCTTGAGACCCAGTACTTC	CASGLGGGDLETQYF
.	TRBV7-9	.	TRBJ1-3	TGTGCCAGCAGCCGCAGCGGCGGGGTCGTCTCTGGAAACACCATATATTTT	CASSRSGGVVSGNTIYF
.	TRBV4-1	.	TRBJ1-1	TGCGCCAGCAGCCAAGCAACAGGGTTTGGAGCTTTCTTT	CASSQATGFGAFF
.	TRBV5-6	once	TRBJ2-1	TGTGCCAGCAGCTCAACACCCGGGACTCCCGGCGACAATGAGCAGTTCTTC	CASSSTPGTPGDNEQFF
.	TRBV6-5	.	TRBJ1-1	TGTGCCAGCAGGACCGGAGGTCTGACTGAAGCTTTCTTT	CASRTGGLTEAFF
TRBD1	TRBV9	.	TRBJ1-6	TGTGCCAGCAGCCGAACAGGGGAGGATTCACCCCTCCACTTT	CASSRTGEDSPLHF
TRBD1	TRBV25-1	.	TRBJ2-7	TGTGCCAGCCGGACAGGAGGAACCTACGAGCAGTACTTC	CASRTGGTYEQYF
.	TRBV7-3	.	TRBJ1-1	TGTGCCAGCAGCTCCGCACGAGGCACTGAAGCTTTCTTT	CASSSARGTEAFF
.	TRBV18	.	TRBJ1-4	TGTGCCAGTACCCGGGAGAGCGCAACTAATGAAAAACTGTTTTTT	CASTRESATNEKLFF
.	TRBV29-1	.	TRBJ1-1	TGCAGCGTTGACAAGGGAGGGGTGAACACTGAAGCTTTCTTT	CSVDKGGVNTEAFF
.	TRBV27	.	TRBJ1-6	TGTGCCAGCAGTTTATCCCCAGGAGGCTATAATTCACCCCTCCACTTT	CASSLSPGGYNSPLHF
TRBD1	TRBV28	.	TRBJ1-4	TGTGCCAGCAGTTTATCCGGGACAGTTAATGAAAAACTGTTTTTT	CASSLSGTVNEKLFF
TRBD2	TRBV2	.	TRBJ2-3	TGTGCCAGCAGCGGGGCCGGCGGGAGGGGCAGAGATACGCAGTATTTT	CASSGAGGRGRDTQYF
.	TRBV27	.	TRBJ2-7	TGTGCCAGCAGTTTTACTCCGGGTATCTCGCGCACCTACGAGCAGTACTTC	CASSFTPGISRTYEQYF
TRBD1	TRBV5-1	.	TRBJ2-7	TGCGCCAGCAGCTCCCGGGACAGGGGCCCCGAGCAGTACTTC	CASSSRDRGPEQYF
TRBD1	TRBV6-5	few	TRBJ1-2	TGTGCCAGCAGGGGGACGGGACAGGGAAAAGGCTACACCTTC	CASRGTGQGKGYTF
TRBD2	TRBV6-4	.	TRBJ2-3	TGTGCCAGCAGTGACTTGAGCGGGAGGGGCACAGATACGCAGTATTTT	CASSDLSGRGTDTQYF
.	TRBV5-4	few	TRBJ2-7	TGTGCCAGCAGCTTGTCCGAGATAACCTACGAGCAGTACTTC	CASSLSEITYEQYF
TRBD1	TRBV29-1	.	TRBJ1-2	TGCAGTGCCTCGGACAGGGGATTTGGCTACACCTTC	CSASDRGFGYTF
.	TRBV7-9	.	TRBJ1-2	TGTGCCAGCAGCTTAGAAAGCGGTGGCTACACCTTC	CASSLESGGYTF
TRBD1	TRBV18	.	TRBJ1-1	TGTGCCAGCTCCCGGGACAGGGACACTGAAGCTTTCTTT	CASSRDRDTEAFF
TRBD2	TRBV5-4	.	TRBJ2-5	TGTGCCAGCACCTTAGCGGGAGAAGAGACCCAGTACTTC	CASTLAGEETQYF
.	TRBV7-9	.	TRBJ1-2	TGTGCCAGCAGCTTACCCCGTAACTATGGCTACACCTTC	CASSLPRNYGYTF
TRBD2	TRBV25-1	.	TRBJ2-1	TGTGCCAGCAGTGCCCCAGCGGGAGTCGTTGAGCAGTTCTTC	CASSAPAGVVEQFF
TRBD1	TRBV10-3	.	TRBJ1-2	TGTGCCATCACAGACAGGGGAGGAGATGGCTACACCTTC	CAITDRGGDGYTF
.	TRBV18	.	TRBJ2-2	TGTGCCAGCTCACCACTGGGTAGCGAGACAAGGTTTAGAACCGGGGAGCTGTTTTTT	CASSPLGSETRFRTGELFF
.	TRBV9	.	TRBJ2-5	TGTGCCAGCAGTAGACAACTCCAAGAGACCCAGTACTTC	CASSRQLQETQYF
.	TRBV2	.	TRBJ1-3	TGTGCCAGCAGTGCCCGACAGGCTGGAAACACCATATATTTT	CASSARQAGNTIYF
TRBD2	TRBV5-1	few	TRBJ2-2	TGCGCCAGCAGCCCCCGGACTAGCGGGAGGGGGAACACCGGGGAGCTGTTTTTT	CASSPRTSGRGNTGELFF
.	TRBV7-8	.	TRBJ1-2	TGTGCCAGCAGCTTAGTAGTCCGGGACTTAGAAGGCTACACCTTC	CASSLVVRDLEGYTF
.	TRBV5-1	few	TRBJ1-2	TGCGCCAGCAGCCCGTTTGGGGGGGCGATGGATGGCTACACCTTC	CASSPFGGAMDGYTF
TRBD2	TRBV9	.	TRBJ2-1	TGTGCCAGCAGCGAGCCTAGCGGGAGGGCCCACAATGAGCAGTTCTTC	CASSEPSGRAHNEQFF
.	TRBV13	.	TRBJ2-6	TGTGCCAGCAGCATTTGGGGGCGCTCTGGGGCCAACGTCCTGACTTTC	CASSIWGRSGANVLTF
TRBD1	TRBV28	once	TRBJ1-4	TGTGCCAGCAGTAGGACAGGGGGTGCAACTAATGAAAAACTGTTTTTT	CASSRTGGATNEKLFF
.	TRBV9	.	TRBJ1-4	TGTGCCAGCAGTGTAGACGCCTCAGCAACTAATGAAAAACTGTTTTTT	CASSVDASATNEKLFF
TRBD1	TRBV7-3	once	TRBJ2-5	TGTGCCAGCAGCCGGGGACAGACGGAGACCCAGTACTTC	CASSRGQTETQYF
.	TRBV27	.	TRBJ2-7	TGTGCCCGCTACGAGCAGTACTTC	CARYEQYF
TRBD2	TRBV2	.	TRBJ2-5	TGTGCCAGCAGTGCTCAGCGGGAGGGTTGGGAGACCCAGTACTTC	CASSAQREGWETQYF
.	TRBV5-5	.	TRBJ2-1	TGTGCCAGCAGCTTGAGGAGGGAAATATACAATGAGCAGTTCTTC	CASSLRREIYNEQFF